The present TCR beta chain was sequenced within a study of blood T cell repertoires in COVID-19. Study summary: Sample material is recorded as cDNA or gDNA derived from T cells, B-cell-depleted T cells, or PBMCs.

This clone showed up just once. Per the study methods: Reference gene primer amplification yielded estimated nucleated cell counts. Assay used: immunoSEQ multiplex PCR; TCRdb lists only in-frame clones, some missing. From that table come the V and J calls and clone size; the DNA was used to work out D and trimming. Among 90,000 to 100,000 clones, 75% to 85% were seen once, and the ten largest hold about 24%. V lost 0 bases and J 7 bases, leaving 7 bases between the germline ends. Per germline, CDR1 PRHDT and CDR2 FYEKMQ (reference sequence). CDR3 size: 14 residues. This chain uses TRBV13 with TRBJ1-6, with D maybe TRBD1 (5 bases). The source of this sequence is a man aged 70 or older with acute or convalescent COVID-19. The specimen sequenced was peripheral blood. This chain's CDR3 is CASSLGTANSPLHF. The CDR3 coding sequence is TGTGCCAGCAGCTTAGGGACAGCAAATTCACCCCTCCACTTT.